Listed below are T cell receptor beta chains from one sample, sequenced in a study of long-term antiretroviral therapy in people with HIV. The data were produced by immunoSEQ multiplex PCR, yet TCRdb's version contains in-frame clones alone and is incomplete. The sample shows around 17,000 clones, 80% to 90% of them seen only once. Sequencing used unsorted PBMCs, obtained 0.1 years after starting antiretroviral therapy. Source of these receptors: a man between 18 and 35 years old with HIV. Both conserved end residues are part of each CDR3. Each record gives: clone size, D gene, V gene, J gene, CDR3 DNA, CDR3 protein. A D gene is named only where the DNA matches it firmly. Expanded clones get a size class; other rows say once, few or many, or leave the size out.

clone size: few
D gene: NA
V gene: TRBV20-1
J gene: TRBJ1-1
CDR3 DNA: TGCAGTGCTACCCAGGGGATGGGGGCTTTCTTT
CDR3 protein: CSATQGMGAFF

clone size: NA
D gene: TRBD2
V gene: TRBV29-1
J gene: TRBJ2-1
CDR3 DNA: TGCAGCGTCGAGCGGGAGTTCTATAATGAGCAGTTCTTC
CDR3 protein: CSVEREFYNEQFF

clone size: NA
D gene: TRBD1
V gene: TRBV6-6
J gene: TRBJ1-1
CDR3 DNA: TGTGCCAGCGTAGCGACAGGGGGCTGGTACACTGAAGCTTTCTTT
CDR3 protein: CASVATGGWYTEAFF

clone size: NA
D gene: NA
V gene: TRBV6-5
J gene: TRBJ2-4
CDR3 DNA: TGTGCCAGCGTCCGGAAGGAAGGGGCCAAAAACATTCAGTACTTC
CDR3 protein: CASVRKEGAKNIQYF

clone size: NA
D gene: TRBD2
V gene: TRBV7-7
J gene: TRBJ2-1
CDR3 DNA: TGTGCTAGCAGCCCCCGCGGGGGGGCCTCCTACAATGAGCAGTTCTTC
CDR3 protein: CASSPRGGASYNEQFF

clone size: few
D gene: TRBD1
V gene: TRBV7-9
J gene: TRBJ2-7
CDR3 DNA: TGTGCCAGCAGCCCCAACAGGGGGGATCTTTACTACGAGCAGTACTTC
CDR3 protein: CASSPNRGDLYYEQYF

clone size: NA
D gene: TRBD1
V gene: TRBV5-4
J gene: TRBJ2-5
CDR3 DNA: TGTGCCAGCAGCGTCACAGGGGAAGGAGAGACCCAGTACTTC
CDR3 protein: CASSVTGEGETQYF

clone size: NA
D gene: NA
V gene: TRBV5-8
J gene: TRBJ1-5
CDR3 DNA: TGTGCCAGCAGCTTGTTGATGTTCGCGGAGGATCAGCCCCAGCATTTT
CDR3 protein: CASSLLMFAEDQPQHF

clone size: NA
D gene: NA
V gene: TRBV7-9
J gene: TRBJ2-7
CDR3 DNA: TGTGCCAGCAGCTTAGGCGGGACGGACGAGCAGTACTTC
CDR3 protein: CASSLGGTDEQYF

clone size: NA
D gene: NA
V gene: TRBV4-3
J gene: TRBJ2-7
CDR3 DNA: TGCGCCAGCAGCCAAGATTGGAACCCCTCAAACATATACGAGCAGTACTTC
CDR3 protein: CASSQDWNPSNIYEQYF